The 16 T cell receptor beta chains presented below share a single source sample, sequenced in a study of blood T cells in healthy people across ages. Primed by a sample-barcoded 5' primer and a J-beta primer mix, a second PCR proceeded for roughly 7 to 12 cycles. MiXCR, applied by TCRdb to the 5' RACE reads, yields one record per CDR3 protein. The sample lists around 1,000,000 distinct CDR3 sequences, roughly a quarter seen once, with approximately 0.71% in the top ten. These data were also reused for a study on T cells of mothers and their children.

Sequencing used blood. The source of these receptors is a girl aged 2-15 years in good health.

This clonotype has more than one count but fewer than ten. This chain links TRBV20-1 with TRBJ2-4; D is perhaps TRBD2 (5 bases). V was cut by 0 bases and J by 4 bases, with 19 bases left in between. Germline V gene data show CDR1 as DFQATT and CDR2 as SNEGSKA (reference sequence). The CDR3 sequence is 17 residues long. As DNA, the CDR3 is TGCAGTGCTAGAGAAGGGTGGTCGGGATCGTGGAAAAACATTCAGTACTTC. It specifies CSAREGWSGSWKNIQYF.

The gene calls are TRBV5-1 and TRBJ2-5; TRBD2 might be the D (5 bases). The DNA end is a closer match to TRBJ2-1, so the J assignment may be wrong. CDR3 length: 18 residues. CDR1 is SGHRS and CDR2 is YFSETQ in the germline V gene. The CDR3 loop reads CASSQRKSPEGSYNEQFF. The CDR3 DNA reads TGCGCCAGCAGCCAACGGAAATCTCCAGAGGGTTCCTACAATGAGCAGTTCTTC.

A few counts support this clonotype. This chain uses TRBV11-2 with TRBJ1-2, with a weak D call TRBD1 (5 bases). Germline CDR1 and CDR2: SGHAT and FQNNGV. The CDR3 contains 14 residues. V was pared by 5 bases and J by 8 bases, with 18 bases between. In DNA form, the CDR3 reads TGTGCCAGCAGCCCGCCAGACAGACCTATCGGCTACACCTTC. Translated: CASSPPDRPIGYTF.

This clonotype was seen only a few times. The rearrangement uses TRBV7-9 and TRBJ2-1, with D perhaps TRBD2 (6 bases). The CDR3 has 15 amino acids. The germline CDR1 and CDR2 sequences are SEHNR and FQNEAQ (reference sequence). Deletions cut 1 base from V and 8 bases from J, with 15 bases between. The CDR3 DNA sequence: TGTGCCAGCAGCTTAGACTACGGGAGTGGGGATGAGCAGTTCTTC. It translates to CASSLDYGSGDEQFF.

The V call is TRBV7-3, the J call TRBJ2-5; D not resolved. CDR3 length equals 14 residues. The V gene lost 4 bases and the J gene lost 2 bases, with 11 bases spanning the gap. Germline values: CDR1 SGHTA, CDR2 FQGTGA. The CDR3 reads CASSSDSTQETQYF. CDR3 bases: TGTGCCAGCAGCTCCGACTCCACACAAGAGACCCAGTACTTC.

This clonotype was counted only a few times. This chain uses TRBV7-2 with TRBJ2-1, with 7 positions matching TRBD2. Germline CDR1 and CDR2: SGHTA and FQGNSA. V lost 4 bases, J lost 8 bases, and 8 bases stayed unmatched. This CDR3 is built from 14 residues. CDR3 sequence: CASSSGLRGDEQFF. CDR3 bases: TGTGCCAGCAGCTCGGGACTCCGGGGGGATGAGCAGTTCTTC.

The CDR3 coding sequence is TGTGCCAGTCCAAAGGGCGGTTACCTTGAAGCTTTCTTT. Translated, it gives CASPKGGYLEAFF. The chain links TRBV6-1 to TRBJ1-1; no reliable D call. V was trimmed by 9 bases and J by 7 bases, leaving 18 bases between them. Germline V gene data show CDR1 as MNHNS and CDR2 as SASEGT. This CDR3 contains 13 residues.

Worth noting for this clonotype: This CDR3 fails to terminate in the conserved phenylalanine or tryptophan, so it likely reflects a read error. V gene TRBV5-1 combines with J gene TRBJ1-2; the D is unclear. This CDR3 has 11 amino acids. V lost 5 bases to trimming and J lost 3 bases, with 5 bases between them. The germline CDR1 and CDR2 sequences are SGHRS and YFSETQ. The CDR3 reads CASRADYGYTL. CDR3 bases: TGCGCCAGCAGGGCAGACTATGGCTACACCCTC.

This clonotype was counted only a few times. The chain uses TRBV14 and TRBJ1-1, with a possible D match to TRBD1 (5 bases). The CDR3 covers 15 residues. V lost 0 bases and J 4 bases, leaving 12 bases between the germline ends. CDR1 and CDR2 (germline): SGHDN, FVKESK. The CDR3 here is CASSQEIGGTTEAFF. The CDR3 nucleotides read TGTGCCAGCAGCCAAGAAATCGGGGGGACCACTGAAGCTTTCTTT.

The chain has TRBV29-1 and TRBJ1-1, with TRBD1 matching 7 bases. Unmatched junction bases numbered 6, after V lost 6 bases and J lost 5 bases. This CDR3 has 12 amino acids. From germline, CDR1 is SQVTM and CDR2 ANQGSEA. The CDR3 is CSVDTGETEAFF. The DNA of the CDR3 is TGCAGCGTCGATACAGGGGAAACTGAAGCTTTCTTT. Drawing the rest from reference TRBV29-1 and TRBJ1-1, the complete variable domain is SAVISQKPSRDICQRGTSLTIQCQVDSQVTMMFWYRQQPGQSLTLIATANQGSEATYESGFVIDKFPISRPNLTFSTLTVSNMSPEDSSIYLCSVDTGETEAFFGQGTRLTVV.

In its sample, this clonotype was seen a few times. The junction shows a germline mismatch at one end, possibly a read error. The chain joins TRBV20-1 to TRBJ2-1; 9 bases agree with TRBD2. CDR3 size: 14 residues. CDR1 and CDR2 (germline): DFQATT, SNEGSKA (reference sequence). CDR3 residues: CSALSGGSYDEQFF. The CDR3 DNA reads TGCAGTGCTCTTAGCGGGGGCTCCTACGATGAGCAGTTCTTC.

V gene TRBV7-3 combines with J gene TRBJ1-6, with D tentatively TRBD1 (5 bases). Germline CDR1 reads SGHTA; CDR2 reads FQGTGA. The CDR3 loop spans 14 amino acids. V was clipped by 6 bases and J by 7 bases, with 13 bases between them. The CDR3 nucleotides read TGTGCCAGCAGGAATGATCCAGGGAATTCACCCCTCCACTTT. This gives the protein CASRNDPGNSPLHF. Full variable domain (outside the CDR3, taken from reference TRBV7-3 and TRBJ1-6): GAGVSQTPSNKVTEKGKYVELRCDPISGHTALYWYRQSLGQGPEFLIYFQGTGAADDSGLPNDRFFAVRPEGSVSTLKIQRTERGDSAVYLCASRNDPGNSPLHFGNGTRLTVT.

The rearrangement uses TRBV12-3 or TRBV12-4 and TRBJ2-5; 14 bases are shared with TRBD2. The tail of the sequence fits TRBJ2-7 better, so the J call may be wrong. This CDR3 comprises 16 residues. The CDR3 here is CASSFPGLAGANEQYF. The CDR3 DNA is TGTGCCAGCAGTTTCCCGGGACTAGCGGGGGCAAACGAGCAGTACTTC.

The chain recombines TRBV21-1 with TRBJ2-7; the table's D call, TRBD1, was not checked against the DNA. TRBV21-1 has pseudogene status. The length of the CDR3 is 19 residues. In DNA, the CDR3 is TGTGCCAGCAGCGAGGAGAGGGGGGGGCTAACTCACCGGTCCTACGAGCAGTACTTC. Encoded protein: CASSEERGGLTHRSYEQYF.

In its sample, this clonotype was seen a few times. The chain recombines TRBV15 with TRBJ1-5; perhaps TRBD1 as D (5 bases). V lost 0 bases and J lost 1, with 13 bases in between. Germline V CDR1 and CDR2: LNHNV, YYDKDF (reference sequence). This CDR3 comprises 17 residues. CDR3 in amino acids: CATSRDYGGRSNQPQHF. The CDR3 nucleotides are TGTGCCACCAGCAGAGATTATGGGGGTAGGAGCAATCAGCCCCAGCATTTT.

The V and J genes are TRBV3-1 and TRBJ1-5; D uncertain. Germline lookup yields CDR1 LGHDT and CDR2 YNNKEL (reference sequence). The CDR3 length is 15 residues. V lost 0 bases and J 1 base, leaving 7 bases between the germline ends. The DNA for the CDR3 is TGTGCCAGCAGCCAAGAGCCGGCCAGCAATCAGCCCCAGCATTTT. The encoded protein is CASSQEPASNQPQHF.